The 6 T cell receptor beta chains reported below all come from one sample, sequenced in a study of blood T cell repertoires in COVID-19. The data were produced by immunoSEQ multiplex PCR, yet TCRdb's version contains in-frame clones alone and is incomplete. The sample records some 130,000 clones, 80% to 90% being singletons. The specimen sequenced was peripheral blood. All receptors come from a man aged 55-75 years with active or convalescent COVID-19.

The gene calls are TRBV10-3 and TRBJ2-7, with D possibly being TRBD2 (6 bases). The CDR3 sequence is 14 residues long. V lost 0 bases and J 5 bases, leaving 11 bases between the germline ends. Looked up from germline, CDR1 is ENHRY and CDR2 is SYGVKD. This CDR3 reads CAISESAGSHEQYF. CDR3 nucleotide sequence: TGTGCCATCAGTGAGTCGGCGGGGAGCCACGAGCAGTACTTC.

The J gene is TRBJ1-2, the V gene TRBV24-1; D not certain. The CDR3 is made up of 16 amino acids. V was shortened by 3 bases and J by 4 bases, with 17 bases between the two germline ends. Germline V gene data show CDR1 as KGHDR and CDR2 as SFDVKD. The CDR3 is CATSDHQSTAPYGYTF. The DNA for the CDR3 is TGTGCCACCAGTGATCATCAAAGTACAGCACCCTATGGCTACACCTTC.

The V gene is TRBV6-5, the J gene TRBJ2-7; the match to TRBD1 covers 8 bases. The CDR3 is 14 residues long. Germline V gives CDR1 MNHEY, CDR2 SVGAGI. With 5 bases clipped from V and 5 bases from J, the junction kept 8 bases outside the gene matches. CDR3 protein: CASSPRRGRDEQYF. CDR3 bases: TGTGCCAGCAGTCCCCGCAGGGGGCGCGACGAGCAGTACTTC.

The chain carries TRBV4-2 and TRBJ2-1, with D tentatively TRBD1 or TRBD2 (9 bases each). With 6 bases removed from V and 4 bases from J, the gap between germline ends came to 25 bases. CDR1 is LGHNA, CDR2 YNFKEQ, per germline. This CDR3 contains 18 residues. In DNA form, the CDR3 reads TGTGCCAGCAGTAGGACAGGGGCCGGGGCGGGAGGGTACAATGAGCAGTTCTTC. It is translated as CASSRTGAGAGGYNEQFF.

The rearrangement joins TRBV3-1 (or the pseudogene TRBV3-2) to TRBJ1-2; tentative D call: TRBD1 (6 bases). Germline assignment: CDR1 LGHDT and CDR2 YNNKEL (reference sequence). The CDR3 is 15 residues long. Trimming cost V 3 bases and J 3 bases, with 14 bases left between them. The DNA for the CDR3 is TGTGCCAGCAGCCACCGGGACAAACGGGACTATGGCTACACCTTC. It is translated as CASSHRDKRDYGYTF.

CDR3 protein: CASSQAIPGQGPDTQYF. The CDR3 nucleotides are TGCGCCAGCAGCCAAGCAATTCCGGGACAGGGACCAGATACGCAGTATTTT. The rearrangement joins TRBV4-3 to TRBJ2-3, with 9 bases identical to TRBD1. The germline V gene has CDR1 LGHNA and CDR2 YSLEER. The CDR3 contains 17 residues. Unmatched junction bases numbered 9, after V lost 1 base and J lost 4 bases.